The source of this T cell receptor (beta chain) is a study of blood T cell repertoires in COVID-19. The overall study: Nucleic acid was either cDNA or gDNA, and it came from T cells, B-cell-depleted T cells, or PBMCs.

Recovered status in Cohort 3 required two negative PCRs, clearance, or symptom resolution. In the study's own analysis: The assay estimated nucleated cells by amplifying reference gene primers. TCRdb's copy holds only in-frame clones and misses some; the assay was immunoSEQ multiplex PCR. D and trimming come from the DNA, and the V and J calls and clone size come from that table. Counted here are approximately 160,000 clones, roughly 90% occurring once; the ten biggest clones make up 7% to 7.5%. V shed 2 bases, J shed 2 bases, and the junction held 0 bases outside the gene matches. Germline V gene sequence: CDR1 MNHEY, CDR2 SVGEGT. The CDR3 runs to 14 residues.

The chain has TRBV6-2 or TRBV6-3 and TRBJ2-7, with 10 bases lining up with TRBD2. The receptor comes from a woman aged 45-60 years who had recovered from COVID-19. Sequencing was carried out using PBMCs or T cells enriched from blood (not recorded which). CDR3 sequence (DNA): TGTGCCAGCAGTTACGGGACTAGCGCCTACGAGCAGTACTTC. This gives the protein CASSYGTSAYEQYF.